Each of the 22 T cell receptor beta chains below was sequenced from the same sample in a study of blood T cell repertoires in COVID-19. TCRdb's table, derived via immunoSEQ multiplex PCR, lists solely in-frame clones and lacks some. Of approximately 210,000 clones in the sample, about nine tenths were seen once. The specimen was peripheral blood. Every receptor here comes from a man aged 50-59 years with COVID-19, enrolled during active disease.

This rearrangement joins TRBV29-1 to TRBJ1-1, with 8 nucleotides matching TRBD1. After removal of 5 bases from V and 5 bases from J, the junction contained 7 bases not matched to a gene. From germline, CDR1 is SQVTM and CDR2 ANQGSEA. The CDR3 covers 13 residues. The CDR3 is CSVSQDRATEAFF. The CDR3 bases are TGCAGCGTTAGCCAGGACAGGGCGACTGAAGCTTTCTTT.

The chain recombines TRBV10-1 with TRBJ2-2; 8 positions match TRBD2. This CDR3 is 18 amino acids long. Germline CDR1 is WNHNN and CDR2 is SYGVQD (reference sequence). J was trimmed by 1 base and V by 8 bases; bases with no gene match: 15. CDR3 sequence: CASPPLPGGAGNTGELFF. Here the CDR3 DNA reads TGCGCCAGCCCCCCCCTCCCGGGAGGGGCGGGGAACACCGGGGAGCTGTTTTTT.

This chain links TRBV27 with TRBJ1-5, with a weak D call TRBD1 (6 bases). V was shortened by 4 bases and J by 4 bases, with 17 bases between the two germline ends. The CDR3 is 16 residues long. The germline CDR1 and CDR2 sequences are MNHEY and SMNVEV (reference sequence). The CDR3 sequence: CASSSRRGDTNQPQHF. DNA of the CDR3: TGTGCCAGCAGTTCTCGGCGGGGGGACACAAATCAGCCCCAGCATTTT.

The chain recombines TRBV7-3 with TRBJ2-7; D perhaps matches TRBD2 (7 bases). The CDR3 is made up of 15 amino acids. The V gene lost 6 bases and the J gene lost 3 bases, with 18 bases spanning the gap. CDR1 is SGHTA, CDR2 FQGTGA, per germline. The CDR3 reads CASSPAAGAIYEQYF. The CDR3 DNA sequence: TGTGCCAGCAGTCCCGCCGCGGGGGCAATCTACGAGCAGTACTTC.

The chain recombines TRBV19 with TRBJ1-5; TRBD1 matches at 10 bases. V was clipped by 2 bases and J by 0 bases; unmatched bases: 10. This CDR3 has 19 amino acids. The germline CDR1 and CDR2 sequences are LNHDA and SQIVND (reference sequence). The CDR3 DNA reads as TGTGCCAGTAGTATACCCCGGACAGGGGGTGACTATAGCAATCAGCCCCAGCATTTT. Residues: CASSIPRTGGDYSNQPQHF. The whole variable domain, remainder taken from reference TRBV19 and TRBJ1-5, is DGGITQSPKYLFRKEGQNVTLSCEQNLNHDAMYWYRQDPGQGLRLIYYSQIVNDFQKGDIAEGYSVSREKKESFPLTVTSAQKNPTAFYLCASSIPRTGGDYSNQPQHFGDGTRLSIL.

J is TRBJ1-6 and V is TRBV14, with TRBD1 identical over 9 bases. This CDR3 is 15 amino acids long. The V gene end was trimmed by 4 bases and the J gene end by 9 bases; junction bases not matched to a gene: 7. The germline gives CDR1 SGHDN, CDR2 FVKESK. CDR3 sequence: CASSPRTGVVSPLHF. DNA of the CDR3: TGTGCCAGCAGCCCGAGGACAGGGGTAGTTTCACCCCTCCACTTT.

The CDR3 sequence: CASSRDRRTDTQYF. Here the CDR3 DNA reads TGTGCCAGCAGTCGGGACAGACGCACAGATACGCAGTATTTT. This chain joins TRBV2 and TRBJ2-3, with TRBD1 identical over 7 bases. Losses at the gene ends were 5 bases for V and 1 base for J; bases not matched to a gene: 3. There are 14 residues in the CDR3. Germline V gene data show CDR1 as SNHLY and CDR2 as FYNNEI.

This sequence joins TRBV6-5 and TRBJ1-4, with D maybe TRBD1 (6 bases). This CDR3 region has 15 residues. CDR1 is MNHEY and CDR2 is SVGAGI in the germline V gene. V was cut by 5 bases and J by 3 bases, with 13 bases left in between. CDR3 protein: CASSPQGPPNEKLFF. The CDR3 nucleotides read TGTGCCAGCAGTCCACAGGGTCCCCCTAATGAAAAACTGTTTTTT.

V gene TRBV5-6 combines with J gene TRBJ2-2, with 7 bases that match TRBD1. The junction had 7 bases not matched to a gene; V was cut back by 4 bases and J by 4 bases. Germline-derived CDR1 and CDR2 are SGHDT and YYEEEE. This CDR3 spans 15 amino acids. The CDR3 loop reads CASSPTGMGTGELFF. As DNA, the CDR3 is TGTGCCAGCAGCCCGACAGGGATGGGCACCGGGGAGCTGTTTTTT.

This rearrangement joins TRBV7-9 to TRBJ2-3; maybe TRBD2 (6 bases). This CDR3 has 15 amino acids. From germline, CDR1 is SEHNR and CDR2 FQNEAQ (reference sequence). V was pared by 3 bases and J by 4 bases, with 14 bases between. In nucleotides, the CDR3 is TGTGCCAGCAGCTTTACTAGCCCAACTTCAGATACGCAGTATTTT. Translation gives CASSFTSPTSDTQYF.

The rearrangement links TRBV30 to TRBJ1-6; D not resolved. The CDR3 consists of 15 residues. Germline assignment: CDR1 GTSNPN and CDR2 SVGIG (reference sequence). V dropped 2 bases and J dropped 1 base, with 9 bases sitting between them. The CDR3, as DNA: TGTGCCTGGAGTCTCGGTTATTCCTATAATTCACCCCTCCACTTT. This encodes CAWSLGYSYNSPLHF.

The chain is built from TRBV19 and TRBJ2-1, with TRBD2 matching 12 bases. Germline V gene sequence: CDR1 LNHDA, CDR2 SQIVND (reference sequence). J gave up 5 bases and V 6 bases, and 2 bases lay outside the gene matches. The CDR3 extends over 14 amino acids. The CDR3 protein is CASRRTSGNNEQFF. The CDR3 DNA sequence: TGTGCCAGTAGGCGGACTAGCGGGAACAATGAGCAGTTCTTC.

This sequence joins TRBV7-2 and TRBJ2-7; D not certain. V was shortened by 6 bases and J by 4 bases, with 19 bases between the two germline ends. The CDR3 is 15 residues long. The germline gives CDR1 SGHTA, CDR2 FQGNSA. The CDR3 protein is CASSFVHTNPYEQYF. Written as DNA, the CDR3 is TGTGCCAGCAGTTTTGTTCACACAAACCCTTACGAGCAGTACTTC.

V and J are TRBV5-1 and TRBJ2-7, with 10 bases aligning to TRBD1. Looked up from germline, CDR1 is SGHRS and CDR2 is YFSETQ. Trimming cost V 0 bases and J 5 bases; bases outside gene matches: 5. The CDR3 runs to 15 residues. The CDR3 here is CASSLVVTGGDEQYF. Written as DNA, the CDR3 is TGCGCCAGCAGCTTGGTTGTGACAGGGGGCGACGAGCAGTACTTC.

This chain connects TRBV2 to TRBJ2-7, with 10 bases aligning to TRBD2. This CDR3 comprises 15 residues. Germline assignment: CDR1 SNHLY and CDR2 FYNNEI. The ends lost 3 bases at V and 5 bases at J; junction bases unmatched: 7. The CDR3 loop is CASSDIASGGNEQYF. As DNA, the CDR3 is TGTGCCAGCAGTGACATAGCTAGCGGGGGTAACGAGCAGTACTTC.

This chain links TRBV28 with TRBJ2-1; no firm D call. V was shortened by 6 bases and J by 0 bases, with 12 bases between the two germline ends. Germline lookup yields CDR1 MDHEN and CDR2 SYDVKM. The CDR3 length is 15 residues. CDR3 in DNA: TGTGCCAGCAGGCGCCCGGAGAGCTCCTACAATGAGCAGTTCTTC. This gives the protein CASRRPESSYNEQFF.

The chain links TRBV24-1 to TRBJ1-2, with 8 bases matching TRBD1. Germline assignment: CDR1 KGHDR and CDR2 SFDVKD. With V trimmed by 5 bases and J by 8 bases, 6 bases remained unmatched. There are 13 residues in the CDR3. DNA of the CDR3: TGTGCCACCAGTGCGGGCAGGGGGCCCGGCTACACCTTC. Protein sequence: CATSAGRGPGYTF.

This clone was detected only once. CDR3 sequence: CASTLTRSTDTQYF. The DNA for the CDR3 is TGTGCCAGTACCTTGACTCGGAGCACAGATACGCAGTATTTT. This chain links TRBV19 with TRBJ2-3; D call uncertain. Germline CDR1 LNHDA, CDR2 SQIVND (reference sequence). The CDR3 has 14 residues. With 7 bases removed from V and 0 bases from J, the gap between germline ends came to 11 bases.

In nucleotides, the CDR3 is TGTGCCAGTAGTATAGGGGCAGAAGAAAAACTGTTTTTT. Translation gives CASSIGAEEKLFF. The genes are TRBV19 and TRBJ1-4; D not certain. V was cut by 1 base and J by 8 bases, with 8 bases left in between. Germline V gene lookup returns CDR1 LNHDA and CDR2 SQIVND (reference sequence). The CDR3 contains 13 residues.

The chain couples TRBV7-9 to TRBJ2-1; 7 nucleotides align to TRBD2. CDR1 SEHNR and CDR2 FQNEAQ come from the germline V gene (reference sequence). Trimming took 8 bases from V and 1 from J; bases not matched to a gene: 17. The CDR3 spans 18 residues. This CDR3 is CASVGAGTSDLSYNEQFF. The CDR3, as DNA: TGTGCCAGCGTCGGGGCGGGAACTAGCGATTTGTCCTACAATGAGCAGTTCTTC.

V and J are TRBV7-2 and TRBJ1-1, with 8 bases that match TRBD1. The ends lost 5 bases at V and 3 bases at J; junction bases unmatched: 2. The CDR3 sequence is 13 residues long. Germline V gene lookup returns CDR1 SGHTA and CDR2 FQGNSA. CDR3 nucleotide sequence: TGTGCCAGCAGCCTACAGGGGGACACTGAAGCTTTCTTT. It translates to CASSLQGDTEAFF.

The chain carries TRBV28 and TRBJ1-1; D is uncertain. This CDR3 has 12 amino acids. The germline CDR1 and CDR2 sequences are MDHEN and SYDVKM. V was shortened by 5 bases and J by 1 base, with 5 bases between the two germline ends. Here the CDR3 reads CASSQKNTEAFF. CDR3 bases: TGTGCCAGCAGTCAAAAGAACACTGAAGCTTTCTTT.